One T cell receptor beta chain is described in this entry. Its antigen is not identified. The data stem from a study of Ad26.COV2.S vaccination and SARS-CoV-2 variants. Study overall: In the study, Ad26.COV2.S was injected intramuscularly once, or twice 56 days apart. General study findings and limits: Total T cell responses may have been underestimated by the TCR breadth and depth analyses. Substantial breadth was reported for post-vaccination spike-specific CD8+ and CD4+ T cells.

This sample's treatment: over 15 received Ad26.COV2.S at low or high dose, single or two shots; 5 received placebo; per-sample allocation not given. Specimen acquisition occurred on day 63 following the initial vaccine or placebo injection. The shot given was an Ad26 vector that makes Wuhan-strain SARS-CoV-2 spike. Germline V lookup: CDR1 SGHTA, CDR2 FQGNSA. The CDR3 is 15 residues long. Trimming cost V 5 bases and J 5 bases, with 13 bases left between them. Method: immunoSEQ multiplex PCR; TCRdb's copy keeps in-frame clones and lacks some. The data show about 400,000 clones, approximately 89% seen once.

The source material was peripheral blood, sampled in a trial of Ad26.COV2.S vaccine versus placebo. This clonotype was sampled from a person aged 18 to 65 who received the Ad26.COV2.S COVID-19 vaccine or a placebo. The chain carries TRBV7-2 and TRBJ2-6; D might be TRBD1 or TRBD2, each matching 5 bases. In DNA, the CDR3 is TGTGCCAGCAGCCCGGGACGGTTCAGGGCCAACGTCCTGACTTTC. Residues: CASSPGRFRANVLTF.